These T cell receptor beta chains were read from a single sample in a study of regulatory dendritic cells for organ transplantation. Their antigen targets remain unknown. Sequencing was performed with immunoSEQ multiplex PCR; in TCRdb, only in-frame clones are kept and a portion is missing. Among 12,000 or so clones listed, roughly 89% were seen once. The sequenced sample consisted of naive CD8+ T cells from blood cultured with dendritic cells. The receptors originated from a human donor in good health. Each CDR3 is given with its conserved first and last residue. Fields, in order: clone size, D gene, J gene, V gene, CDR3 DNA, CDR3 protein. The D gene is left open where the match is weak. Clone sizes are given selectively: once, few, many, or a class where the clone is expanded.

size: .
D: .
J: TRBJ2-7
V: TRBV19
DNA: TGTGCCAGCGCCGGGACGGATGTCTACGAGCAGTACTTC
CDR3: CASAGTDVYEQYF

size: .
D: TRBD2
J: TRBJ2-1
V: TRBV27
DNA: TGTGCCAGCAGTCGCCCGGGACTAGCCCAAAGGCCCTACAATGAGCAGTTCTTC
CDR3: CASSRPGLAQRPYNEQFF

size: .
D: .
J: TRBJ2-7
V: TRBV6-5
DNA: TGTGCCAGCCGAGGTCCGTGGGGGGAGCAGTACTTC
CDR3: CASRGPWGEQYF

size: .
D: TRBD2
J: TRBJ2-4
V: TRBV4-1
DNA: TGCGCCAGCAGCCCCTCCTTGACCGTTCTAGCGGGGGGGGGAAGGAACATTCAGTACTTC
CDR3: CASSPSLTVLAGGGRNIQYF

size: .
D: .
J: TRBJ2-7
V: TRBV27
DNA: TGTGCCAGCAGTTTAGCAGGGGGGCCCTACGAGCAGTACTTC
CDR3: CASSLAGGPYEQYF

size: .
D: .
J: TRBJ2-3
V: TRBV19
DNA: TGTGCCAGTAGTATAGACGGCGAAGCGTTGGATACGCAGTATTTT
CDR3: CASSIDGEALDTQYF

size: .
D: .
J: TRBJ2-2
V: TRBV7-9
DNA: TGTGCCAGCAGCTCAAGGGGGGGCCCCGGGGAGCTGTTTTTT
CDR3: CASSSRGGPGELFF

size: .
D: TRBD1
J: TRBJ2-7
V: TRBV6-6
DNA: TGTGCCACCCTGGATGCGACCGGGACAGGGTTCTACGAGCAGTACTTC
CDR3: CATLDATGTGFYEQYF

size: .
D: .
J: TRBJ1-2
V: TRBV9
DNA: TGTGCCAGCAGCGTAGGCTTCTCGCCAATTTATGGCTACACCTTC
CDR3: CASSVGFSPIYGYTF

size: .
D: TRBD1
J: TRBJ1-5
V: TRBV5-6
DNA: TGTGCCAGCAGCTTTTTGTCACAGGGGGGTCAGCCCCAGCATTTT
CDR3: CASSFLSQGGQPQHF

size: .
D: TRBD2
J: TRBJ2-3
V: TRBV10-3
DNA: TGTGCCATCAGTGTGTCCGAGGTAGCGGGAGCCACAGATACGCAGTATTTT
CDR3: CAISVSEVAGATDTQYF

size: .
D: .
J: TRBJ1-5
V: TRBV19
DNA: TGTGCCAGTACGACGATGGCCCAGCCCCAGCATTTT
CDR3: CASTTMAQPQHF

size: .
D: TRBD2
J: TRBJ2-2
V: TRBV4-3
DNA: TGCGCCAGCAGCCAGGACCCGGGGGGCACCGGGGAGCTGTTTTTT
CDR3: CASSQDPGGTGELFF

size: .
D: .
J: TRBJ2-2
V: TRBV7-2
DNA: TGTGCCAGCAGCTTGGGCCCCACATACACCGGGGAGCTGTTTTTT
CDR3: CASSLGPTYTGELFF

size: .
D: .
J: TRBJ2-7
V: TRBV28
DNA: TGTGCCAGCAGTCGATCTCTGGACTCCTACGAGCAGTACTTC
CDR3: CASSRSLDSYEQYF

size: .
D: .
J: TRBJ2-2
V: TRBV10-3
DNA: TGTGCCATCAGTGAATTATTTGGGGAGACCGGGGAGCTGTTTTTT
CDR3: CAISELFGETGELFF

size: .
D: .
J: TRBJ2-7
V: TRBV4-3
DNA: TGCGCCAGCAGCCAAGAGAGGAGGGCGAAGCAGTACTTC
CDR3: CASSQERRAKQYF

size: .
D: .
J: TRBJ1-2
V: TRBV9
DNA: TGTGCCAGCAGCGTAGACAGGGAGGGTGCTAACTATGGCTACACCTTC
CDR3: CASSVDREGANYGYTF

size: once
D: .
J: TRBJ2-5
V: TRBV7-6
DNA: TGTGCCAGCAGCTCTAGCCCAGCAGGAAAGGAAGAGACCCAGTACTTC
CDR3: CASSSSPAGKEETQYF

size: .
D: .
J: TRBJ1-2
V: TRBV19
DNA: TGTGCCAGTAGTACTTACACCAACTATGGCTACACCTTC
CDR3: CASSTYTNYGYTF

size: .
D: TRBD2
J: TRBJ2-5
V: TRBV27
DNA: TGTGCCAGCAAAAACCAACCGCCGGGACTAGCGGGGCCACAAGAGACCCAGTACTTC
CDR3: CASKNQPPGLAGPQETQYF

size: .
D: TRBD1
J: TRBJ2-1
V: TRBV7-7
DNA: TGTGCTAGCAGCCGGGGACAGGAGAGCAGAAATGAGCAGTTCTTC
CDR3: CASSRGQESRNEQFF

size: .
D: .
J: TRBJ1-1
V: TRBV7-9
DNA: TGTGCCAGCAGCTTCATAAACACTGAAGCTTTCTTT
CDR3: CASSFINTEAFF

size: .
D: .
J: TRBJ2-1
V: TRBV10-3
DNA: TGTGCCATCAGTGGAGGAGCCCCGGGATCCTCGGTTCGAAGTGAGCAGTTCTTC
CDR3: CAISGGAPGSSVRSEQFF

size: once
D: TRBD1
J: TRBJ2-3
V: TRBV5-4
DNA: TGTGCCAGCAGCCGACGACAGGGAAGCACAGATACGCAGTATTTT
CDR3: CASSRRQGSTDTQYF

size: .
D: .
J: TRBJ2-3
V: TRBV5-8
DNA: TGTGCCAGCAGCTTGGCTGGGACGGCCAACACAGATACGCAGTATTTT
CDR3: CASSLAGTANTDTQYF

size: once
D: .
J: TRBJ1-2
V: TRBV7-2
DNA: TGTGCCAGCAGCTTGGCCTGGGCGGACTATGGCTACACCTTC
CDR3: CASSLAWADYGYTF

size: once
D: .
J: TRBJ2-1
V: TRBV5-4
DNA: TGTGCCAGCGGGAGGGGGTACAATGAGCAGTTCTTC
CDR3: CASGRGYNEQFF

size: .
D: .
J: TRBJ2-5
V: TRBV10-3
DNA: TGTGCCATCAGTGAGTCGGCAACAGAAGGACATTTACAAGAGACCCAGTACTTC
CDR3: CAISESATEGHLQETQYF

size: .
D: .
J: TRBJ1-2
V: TRBV9
DNA: TGTGCCAGCAATCCATTGTCCCCCTTC
CDR3: CASNPLSPF

size: .
D: .
J: TRBJ2-7
V: TRBV19
DNA: TGTGCCAGTAGTTATGCGGACGGTGCCTACGAGCAGTACTTC
CDR3: CASSYADGAYEQYF

size: .
D: TRBD2
J: TRBJ2-1
V: TRBV27
DNA: TGTGCCAGCAGTGACAGCGGGGGGCCCCTCGTGTTGAATGAGCAGTTCTTC
CDR3: CASSDSGGPLVLNEQFF

size: .
D: .
J: TRBJ2-3
V: TRBV9
DNA: TGTGCCAGCAGCCAGGGGGGCGGAACAGATACGCAGTATTTT
CDR3: CASSQGGGTDTQYF

size: .
D: .
J: TRBJ1-4
V: TRBV12-5
DNA: TGTGCTAGTGGTTTGGCCACCGGACTGCAGCCTCAAAAACTGTTTTTT
CDR3: CASGLATGLQPQKLFF

size: .
D: .
J: TRBJ1-4
V: TRBV28
DNA: TGTGCCAGCAAAATTGAAGGAACTAATGAAAAACTGTTTTTT
CDR3: CASKIEGTNEKLFF

size: .
D: TRBD2
J: TRBJ2-7
V: TRBV5-4
DNA: TGTGCCAGCACCATAGCGGGGTCCTCCTACGAGCAGTACTTC
CDR3: CASTIAGSSYEQYF

size: .
D: TRBD1
J: TRBJ2-7
V: TRBV29-1
DNA: TGCAGCGTTGAGAGGACAGGGAGCTCCTACGAGCAGTACTTC
CDR3: CSVERTGSSYEQYF

size: .
D: .
J: TRBJ2-7
V: TRBV2
DNA: TGTGCCAGCAGTGGAGGGTTCGAGCAGTACTTC
CDR3: CASSGGFEQYF

size: .
D: TRBD1
J: TRBJ1-2
V: TRBV28
DNA: TGTGCCAGCGGACAGGGAGCTGGCTACACCTTC
CDR3: CASGQGAGYTF

size: .
D: TRBD1
J: TRBJ1-2
V: TRBV7-2
DNA: TGTGCCAGCAGTTCAGGGGGTGGTTATGGCTACACCTTC
CDR3: CASSSGGGYGYTF

size: .
D: TRBD2
J: TRBJ2-1
V: TRBV4-3
DNA: TGCGCCAGCAGCCAAGAGTCCACCGGGACTAGAGTACTTGATGAGCAGTTCTTC
CDR3: CASSQESTGTRVLDEQFF

size: .
D: .
J: TRBJ2-7
V: TRBV27
DNA: TGTGCCAGCAGTTTATCATCGCAGGGAGAGCAGTACTTC
CDR3: CASSLSSQGEQYF

size: .
D: .
J: TRBJ1-1
V: TRBV6-1
DNA: TGTGCCAGCAGTGGGGATGACAGGACGGTCACTGAAGCTTTCTTT
CDR3: CASSGDDRTVTEAFF